Only a few counts were recorded for the clone carrying this T cell receptor beta chain. Its antigen is still unknown. The sample is drawn from a study of cytomegalovirus exposure and HLA in healthy donors. Overall study: Earlier findings included roughly 120 million unique TCR beta sequences obtained from 150 million to 200 million T cells. Study-level points and caveats: Reports credit the classifier with highly specific, highly sensitive diagnosis of cytomegalovirus status. Relative to the roughly 690-donor mean, N-insertions were reportedly fewer in an Asian-associated ancestry cluster in a later analysis. Researchers catalogued roughly 150 TCR beta chains as cytomegalovirus-associated.

Looked up from germline, CDR1 is SGHVS and CDR2 is FQNEAQ. The CDR3 totals 15 residues. The germline V and J ends were trimmed by 5 bases and 9 bases, with 17 bases remaining between them. The PCR was carried out with 60 Vbeta primers and 13 Jbeta primers. Assay: immunoSEQ multiplex PCR; the TCRdb copy retains only in-frame clones and omits some. The sample yields under 120,000 clones, around 80% seen once. Sequencing input: PBMCs. The source of this sequence is a woman in her forties in good health and CMV-seronegative. The chain combines TRBV7-8 with TRBJ1-6, with D tentatively TRBD1 (6 bases). CDR3: CASSPPGHGISPLHF. In DNA form, the CDR3 reads TGTGCCAGCAGCCCTCCGGGACATGGGATTTCACCCCTCCACTTT. The full variable domain, its missing parts supplied by reference TRBV7-8 and TRBJ1-6, is GAGVSQSPRYKVAKRGQDVALRCDPISGHVSLFWYQQALGQGPEFLTYFQNEAQLDKSGLPSDRFFAERPEGSVSTLKIQRTQQEDSAVYLCASSPPGHGISPLHFGNGTRLTVT.